This T cell receptor beta chain emerged from a study of blood T cell repertoires in COVID-19. Background on the study: Acute and convalescent COVID-19 samples came from the United States, Italy and Spain. From T cells, B-cell-depleted T cells, or PBMCs came the material, which was cDNA or gDNA.

In the authors' workflow: Reference gene primer amplification gave estimated nucleated cell counts. Sequencing was performed with immunoSEQ multiplex PCR; in TCRdb, only in-frame clones are kept and a portion is missing. The V and J calls and clone size were taken over from that table, and D and trimming were inferred from the DNA. This sample has 130,000 to 150,000 clones, with roughly 76% found just once. The CDR3 consists of 15 residues. The germline gives CDR1 LNHDA, CDR2 SQIVND (reference sequence). J was trimmed by 0 bases and V by 6 bases; bases with no gene match: 2. Sequencing was performed on peripheral blood. This TCR was recovered from a man older than 75 with acute or convalescent COVID-19. The gene calls are TRBV19 and TRBJ2-7; 13 nucleotides agree with TRBD2. The DNA of the CDR3 is TGTGCCAGTAGCCGACTAGCGGGGGGCTCCTACGAGCAGTACTTC. Its protein is CASSRLAGGSYEQYF.